The 19 T cell receptor beta chains given below trace back to one sample, sequenced in a study of cytomegalovirus exposure and HLA in healthy donors (dated by TCRdb to about 2017). The library was prepared using the immunoSEQ multiplex PCR assay. TCRdb obtained this table from immuneACCESS and retained in-frame rearrangements with V and J assigned. These tables miss some clones; where compared with another copy, unresolved V genes account for less than half of the shortfall, and the remainder is unexplained. The sample contains 80,000 to 100,000 clones, roughly 87% of them found a single time. 3% to 4% of the sample is held by the ten biggest clonotypes. Sequences were obtained from PBMCs. The source is a woman in her twenties or thirties in good health and CMV-seronegative.

The chain combines TRBV5-4 with TRBJ2-7, with 9 positions matching TRBD1. Germline lookup yields CDR1 SGHNT and CDR2 YYREEE (reference sequence). The length of the CDR3 is 15 residues. V lost 4 bases to trimming and J lost 6 bases; unmatched junction nucleotides: 11. CDR3 amino acids: CASSPTGQGYREQYF. The CDR3 coding sequence is TGTGCCAGCAGCCCCACGGGACAGGGTTATCGCGAGCAGTACTTC.

CDR3 nucleotide sequence: TGTGCCAGCAGCTTAGCGTATCCTAGCGGGAGTTTCGAGCAGTACTTC. It translates to CASSLAYPSGSFEQYF. The V call is TRBV11-2, the J call TRBJ2-7; 10 positions agree with TRBD2. The CDR3 runs to 16 residues. CDR1 is SGHAT, CDR2 FQNNGV, per germline. Trimming removed 1 base from V and 6 bases from J; junction bases left unmatched: 9.

The rearrangement links TRBV6-6 to TRBJ1-4; 8 bases align to TRBD1. CDR1 is MNHNY, CDR2 SVGAGI, per germline (reference sequence). With 6 bases clipped from V and 0 bases from J, the junction kept 0 bases outside the gene matches. The CDR3 has 14 residues. The CDR3 sequence is CASRDRATNEKLFF. CDR3 coding DNA: TGTGCCAGCAGGGACAGGGCAACTAATGAAAAACTGTTTTTT.

This clone has only one observation. The V gene is TRBV5-1, the J gene TRBJ2-7; no definite D call. This CDR3 region has 13 residues. Germline CDR1 SGHRS, CDR2 YFSETQ. V was cut by 3 bases and J by 7 bases, with 14 bases left in between. CDR3 in amino acids: CASSYPGALEQYF. For the CDR3, the DNA is TGCGCCAGCAGCTACCCCGGAGCTTTGGAGCAGTACTTC.

The chain couples TRBV5-1 to TRBJ2-3; D might be TRBD2 (5 bases). Germline lookup yields CDR1 SGHRS and CDR2 YFSETQ. This CDR3 region has 14 residues. Between the trimmed V and J ends, which lost 4 bases and 2 bases, there was a span of 11 bases. CDR3 sequence reads: CASSPGSATDTQYF. The CDR3 DNA reads TGCGCCAGCAGCCCGGGGTCGGCCACAGATACGCAGTATTTT.

This clone occurred once. V usage is TRBV2 and J usage is TRBJ2-7; D possibly corresponds to TRBD2 (5 bases). CDR3 length: 17 amino acids. V shed 3 bases and J shed 0 bases, with 18 bases lying between them. Germline V CDR1 and CDR2: SNHLY, FYNNEI. CDR3 coding DNA: TGTGCCAGCAGTGATGATCTAAGAGGGCCCATCTCCTACGAGCAGTACTTC. Translated, it gives CASSDDLRGPISYEQYF.

The chain combines TRBV7-6 with TRBJ2-7, with D possibly matching TRBD2 (5 bases). This CDR3 has 13 amino acids. V was trimmed by 2 bases and J by 6 bases, leaving 11 bases between them. Germline CDR1 SGHVS, CDR2 FNYEAQ. This CDR3 reads CASSLNPRAEQYF. The DNA for the CDR3 is TGTGCCAGCAGCTTAAACCCGAGGGCCGAGCAGTACTTC.

The CDR3 bases are TGTGCCAGTAGTATAGGCAGGGCCGGCGAGCAGTACTTC. It encodes CASSIGRAGEQYF. The chain carries TRBV19 and TRBJ2-7, with D maybe TRBD1 (5 bases). V lost 1 base and J 6 bases, leaving 10 bases between the germline ends. This CDR3 contains 13 residues. In germline, CDR1 is LNHDA, CDR2 SQIVND (reference sequence).

This sequence joins TRBV25-1 and TRBJ1-1; D remains ambiguous. CDR1 MGHDK and CDR2 SYGVNS come from the germline V gene. This CDR3 comprises 12 residues. V lost 2 bases to trimming and J lost 4 bases, with 5 bases between them. CDR3 loop: CASSEGRTEAFF. Written as DNA, the CDR3 is TGTGCCAGCAGTGAAGGGCGCACTGAAGCTTTCTTT. Looking up the rest from reference TRBV25-1 and TRBJ1-1 gives the full variable domain: EADIYQTPRYLVIGTGKKITLECSQTMGHDKMYWYQQDPGMELHLIHYSYGVNSTEKGDLSSESTVSRIRTEHFPLTLESARPSHTSQYLCASSEGRTEAFFGQGTRLTVV.

Regarding this clone: Other DNA sequences from this sample encode an identical CDR3 as well. This sequence joins TRBV18 and TRBJ2-7; tentative D call: TRBD1 (6 bases). The ends were cut back, 2 bases at V and 4 bases at J, with 15 bases in the middle. Germline V gives CDR1 KGHSH, CDR2 LQKENI. The CDR3 loop spans 15 amino acids. The CDR3 protein is CASSPGAGDVYEQYF. In nucleotides, the CDR3 is TGTGCCAGCTCACCAGGCGCAGGGGACGTTTACGAGCAGTACTTC.

This chain links TRBV5-1 with TRBJ2-1, with D possibly matching TRBD2 (5 bases). Germline CDR1 SGHRS, CDR2 YFSETQ. V lost 4 bases to trimming and J lost 0 bases, with 14 bases between them. This CDR3 spans 16 amino acids. The CDR3 DNA sequence: TGCGCCAGCAGCAATCCCCTCGCGGGCTCCTACAATGAGCAGTTCTTC. Translating gives CASSNPLAGSYNEQFF.

J is TRBJ2-6 and V is TRBV7-9; D gene unclear. V was clipped by 6 bases and J by 1 base, with 7 bases between them. The CDR3 runs 14 residues. The V gene's germline CDR1 is SEHNR and CDR2 FQNEAQ (reference sequence). This CDR3 is CASRAYSGANVLTF. The CDR3, as DNA: TGTGCCAGCAGAGCCTATTCTGGGGCCAACGTCCTGACTTTC.

V is TRBV29-1 and J is TRBJ1-5, with TRBD1 as a possible D gene (5 bases). Germline CDR1 reads SQVTM; CDR2 reads ANQGSEA. V lost 7 bases, J lost 0 bases, and 13 bases lay in between. The CDR3 runs to 14 residues. The CDR3 nucleotides are TGCAGCGCCTTGCCCGGGGGTAGCAATCAGCCCCAGCATTTT. Protein sequence: CSALPGGSNQPQHF.

This clone was seen a single time. Germline is not matched at one junction end, which may reflect a read error. The rearrangement links TRBV6-5 to TRBJ2-7; a possible D gene is TRBD1 (6 bases). CDR3 size: 12 residues. Germline-derived CDR1 and CDR2 are MNHEY and SVGAGI. The CDR3 is CASSYSDGTPFF. CDR3 DNA sequence: TGTGCCAGCAGTTACTCCGACGGGACACCCTTCTTC.

The sample holds a few counts of this clone. The V and J genes are TRBV9 and TRBJ1-6, with D tentatively TRBD1 (6 bases). Germline V gene lookup returns CDR1 SGDLS and CDR2 YYNGEE. Trimming removed 1 base from V and 7 bases from J, with 12 bases in between. The CDR3 covers 15 residues. The CDR3 protein is CASSVQGNKNSPLHF. In DNA, the CDR3 is TGTGCCAGCAGCGTACAGGGGAATAAGAATTCACCCCTCCACTTT.

As DNA, the CDR3 is TGTGCCAGCAGCCTAGACGGGACTAACTATGGCTACACCTTC. Encoded protein: CASSLDGTNYGYTF. V gene TRBV7-3 combines with J gene TRBJ1-2; no firm D call. Germline V gives CDR1 SGHTA, CDR2 FQGTGA. V was trimmed by 5 bases and J by 0 bases, leaving 10 bases between them. This CDR3 comprises 14 residues.

The chain joins TRBV11-1 to TRBJ2-7; TRBD1 agrees at 8 bases. The V segment lost 3 bases and the J segment 1 base; nucleotides outside the gene matches: 2. The germline V gene has CDR1 SGHAT and CDR2 FQDESV (reference sequence). The CDR3 extends over 14 amino acids. CDR3 sequence: CASSLDRESYEQYF. In DNA, the CDR3 is TGTGCCAGCAGCTTGGACAGGGAGTCCTACGAGCAGTACTTC.

The chain joins TRBV5-1 to TRBJ1-3; possible D gene TRBD1, 5 bases. Trimming shortened V by 2 bases and J by 2 bases, and 14 bases separated the two germline ends. The CDR3 runs 16 residues. Germline loops: CDR1 SGHRS, CDR2 YFSETQ. The CDR3 DNA reads as TGCGCCAGCAGCTTATCAGGGTATAAAACTGGAAACACCATATATTTT. As protein: CASSLSGYKTGNTIYF.

V and J are TRBV29-1 and TRBJ1-2; D perhaps matches TRBD1 (6 bases). This CDR3 spans 13 amino acids. Trimming removed 2 bases at V and 6 bases at J, with 13 bases between. CDR1 is SQVTM and CDR2 is ANQGSEA in the germline V gene. The CDR3 bases are TGCAGCGTTGAAAGGGGGTTTGCGCATGGCTACACCTTC. Its protein product is CSVERGFAHGYTF.